This T cell receptor (beta chain) is from a study of cytomegalovirus exposure and HLA in healthy donors (dated by TCRdb to 2017 to 2019). Regarding the complete study: The roughly 700 repertoires of the first cohort and the 120 or so validation repertoires were produced on the same platform, according to a later analysis. The study aimed to test whether signatures of past pathogen exposure could be identified by cataloging public T cell receptors. Along with the approximately 650-subject first cohort, a separate validation cohort of over a hundred different subjects was used. To predict cytomegalovirus infection status, the study combined high-throughput TCR immunosequencing, statistical association of individual TCRs with disease status, and machine learning.

Libraries were built with the immunoSEQ multiplex PCR assay. Per the original workflow: To diagnose cytomegalovirus status from the catalog of TCR beta chain sequences, a statistical classification framework was built. TCRdb retrieved this table from immuneACCESS and kept in-frame rearrangements only. Not all clones are present; in checked studies, unresolved V genes account for under half, and no reason is known for the remainder. V, J and clone size reflect that table, while D and trimming were determined from the DNA. This sample holds tens of thousands of clones; roughly 95% were observed only once. Of the sample, approximately 3.3% falls within the top ten clones. Overall study results and their limits: Most TCR sequences were seen in very few donors, while some public TCRs were found in many individuals. A total of 150 or so TCR beta chains were listed by the study as associated with cytomegalovirus. Three of the identified cytomegalovirus-associated TCR beta chains were confirmed in vitro to be specific for cytomegalovirus antigens. The classifier was reported to diagnose cytomegalovirus status with high specificity and sensitivity in both the original cohort and the validation cohort. In a later analysis, TCRs clustered in the first cohort were found to also tend to co-occur in the roughly 120 validation repertoires, with approximately 95% of cluster scores above 0. The authors suggested that the approach could potentially be generalized to other disease states and immunological phenotypes. The validation cohort had no HLA typing available for a later analysis, so co-occurrence within that cohort was assessed over all 120 or so repertoires.

Comments on this clone: Its antigen is still unknown. No per-base quality is available; no much larger clone lies one base away.

V loses 6 bases, J loses 5 bases, and the germline ends lie 10 bases apart. The CDR3 spans 12 residues, from the cysteine through the phenylalanine. CDR3 DNA only is kept here, 36 bases in frame from base 1. CDR1 and CDR2 are drawn from the germline V gene: MGHDK, SYGVNS. Donors formed part of the validation cohort, which comprised about 130 subjects and was distinct from the first cohort of 550 to 850 subjects. The clonotype was recovered from a young woman in good health and CMV-seropositive. The sequence is built from TRBV25-1 and TRBJ2-5; the D gene lacks a confident call. Sequenced material: PBMCs. The CDR3 protein sequence reads: CASRSHSETQYF. The sequenced DNA: TGTGCCAGCAGATCCCACTCGGAGACCCAGTACTTC.